This TCR beta chain is from a study of shared clonotypes between healthy human individuals. Findings of the study overall: Some naive CD4 clonotypes, roughly 4.7%, turned up in common across several donors.

Using about 0.2 ug DNA, around 30,000 T cell genomes, the sorted-subset replicate PCRs were run. This table comes from immunoSEQ multiplex PCR, and its TCRdb copy is limited to in-frame clones, with some not included. The sample includes approximately 530,000 clones, about 96% of them seen just once. A word on this clone: Its specificity is not known.

Germline lookup yields CDR1 MNHEY and CDR2 SVGAGI. J gave up 0 bases and V 5 bases, and 4 bases lay outside the gene matches. The CDR3 totals 14 residues. Donors included only healthy HIV-negative adults lacking recent acute infections or vaccinations. Source material: naive CD4+ T cells sorted from blood. Regarding subset: CD45RA+ positively selected. This clonotype was obtained from a woman aged 25 to 45 in good health. The chain combines TRBV6-5 with TRBJ2-7; 7 bases fit TRBD2. CDR3 in amino acids: CASSKSSGSYEQYF. As DNA, the CDR3 is TGTGCCAGCAGTAAATCTAGCGGCTCCTACGAGCAGTACTTC.